This record covers a single T cell receptor beta chain. This sample is part of a study of T cells in Graves' hyperthyroidism and ophthalmopathy. The source material, RNA transcripts, was used to amplify TCR beta CDR3 regions. The TCR CDR3 was amplified in a first-round RT-PCR using the HTBI primer set. TCRdb reanalysed the multiplex PCR reads using MiXCR and keeps one entry per CDR3 protein. The sample yields 500,000 to 600,000 distinct CDR3 sequences, just over 45% seen once. Exclusion criteria comprised uncontrolled infection, other autoimmune disease, pregnancy or lactation. This TCR came from a young woman with Graves' hyperthyroidism. The sample was peripheral blood or thyroid tissue (not recorded which).

CDR3 DNA: TGCAGTGCTAGGTCCGGGACATGGGGAAACACCATATATTTT. Translated: CSARSGTWGNTIYF. The chain uses TRBV20-1 and TRBJ1-3; a weak D match, TRBD1 (6 bases). The CDR3 is made up of 14 amino acids. V gave up 3 bases and J gave up 4 bases, with 13 bases separating them. CDR1 and CDR2 (germline): DFQATT, SNEGSKA (reference sequence).